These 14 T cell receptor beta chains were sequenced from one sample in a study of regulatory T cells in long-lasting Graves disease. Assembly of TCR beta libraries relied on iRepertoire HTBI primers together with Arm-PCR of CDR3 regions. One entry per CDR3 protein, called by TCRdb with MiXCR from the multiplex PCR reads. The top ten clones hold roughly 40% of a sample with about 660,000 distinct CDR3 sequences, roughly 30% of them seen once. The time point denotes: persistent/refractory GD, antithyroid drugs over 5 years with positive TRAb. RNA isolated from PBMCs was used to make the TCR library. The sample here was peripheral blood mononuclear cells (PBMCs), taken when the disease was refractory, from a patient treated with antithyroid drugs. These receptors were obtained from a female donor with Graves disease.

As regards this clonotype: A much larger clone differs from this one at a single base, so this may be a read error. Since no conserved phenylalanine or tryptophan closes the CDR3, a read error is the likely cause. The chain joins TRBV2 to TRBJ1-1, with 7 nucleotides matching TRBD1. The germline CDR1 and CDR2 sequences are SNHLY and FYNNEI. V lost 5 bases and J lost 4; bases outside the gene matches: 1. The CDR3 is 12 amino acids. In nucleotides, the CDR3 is TGTGCCAGCAGTTACAGGGGCACTGAAGCTTTCCTT. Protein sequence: CASSYRGTEAFL.

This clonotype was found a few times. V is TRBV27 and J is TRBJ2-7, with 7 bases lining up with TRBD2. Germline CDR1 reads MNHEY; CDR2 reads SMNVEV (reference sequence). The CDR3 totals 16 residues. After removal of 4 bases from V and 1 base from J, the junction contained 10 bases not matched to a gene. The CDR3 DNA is TGTGCCAGCAGTTCCCCTTCGAGGGGAGGGTCCTACGAGCAGTACTTC. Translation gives CASSSPSRGGSYEQYF.

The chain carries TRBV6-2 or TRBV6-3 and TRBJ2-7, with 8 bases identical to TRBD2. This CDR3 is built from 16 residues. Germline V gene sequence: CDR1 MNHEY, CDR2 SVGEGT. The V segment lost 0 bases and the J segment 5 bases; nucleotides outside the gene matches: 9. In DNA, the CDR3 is TGTGCCAGCAGTTACTCTCCCAGCGGGAGTACAAACGAGCAGTACTTC. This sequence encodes CASSYSPSGSTNEQYF.

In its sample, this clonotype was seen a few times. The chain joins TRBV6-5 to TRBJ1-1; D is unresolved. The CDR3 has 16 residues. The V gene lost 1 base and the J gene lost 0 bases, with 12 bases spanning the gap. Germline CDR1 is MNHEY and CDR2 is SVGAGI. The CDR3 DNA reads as TGTGCCAGCAGTTACTTGTCGGCCCGAATGAACACTGAAGCTTTCTTT. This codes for CASSYLSARMNTEAFF.

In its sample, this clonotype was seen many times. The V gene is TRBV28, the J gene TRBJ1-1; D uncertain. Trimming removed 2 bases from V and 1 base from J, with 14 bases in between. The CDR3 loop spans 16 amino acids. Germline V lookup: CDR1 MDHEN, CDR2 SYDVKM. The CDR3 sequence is CASSLTGLGGNTEAFF. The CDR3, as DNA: TGTGCCAGCAGTTTAACCGGCCTCGGAGGGAACACTGAAGCTTTCTTT.

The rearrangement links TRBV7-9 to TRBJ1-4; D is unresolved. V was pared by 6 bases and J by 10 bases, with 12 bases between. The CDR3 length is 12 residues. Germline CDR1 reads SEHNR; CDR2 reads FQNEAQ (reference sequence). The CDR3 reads CASSPAGGKLFF. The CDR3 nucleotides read TGTGCCAGCAGTCCTGCAGGCGGAAAACTGTTTTTT.

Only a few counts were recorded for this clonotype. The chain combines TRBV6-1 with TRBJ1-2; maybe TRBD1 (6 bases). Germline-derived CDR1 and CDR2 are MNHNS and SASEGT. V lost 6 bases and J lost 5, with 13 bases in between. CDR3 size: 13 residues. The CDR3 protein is CASRYTGTYGYTF. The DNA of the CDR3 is TGTGCCAGCAGGTACACCGGGACATATGGCTACACCTTC.

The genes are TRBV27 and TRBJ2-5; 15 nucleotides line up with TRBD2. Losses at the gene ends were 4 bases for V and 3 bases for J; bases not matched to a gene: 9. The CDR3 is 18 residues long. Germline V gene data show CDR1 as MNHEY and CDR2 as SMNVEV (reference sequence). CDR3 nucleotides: TGTGCCAGCAGTTATCGCCGGACTAGCGGGAGGGTTGAAGAGACCCAGTACTTC. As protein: CASSYRRTSGRVEETQYF.

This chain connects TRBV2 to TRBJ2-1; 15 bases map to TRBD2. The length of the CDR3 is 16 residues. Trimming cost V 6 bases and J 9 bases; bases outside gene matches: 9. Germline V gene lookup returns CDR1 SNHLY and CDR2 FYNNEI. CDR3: CASREGLAGGGGEQFF. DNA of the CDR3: TGTGCCAGCAGAGAGGGACTAGCGGGAGGAGGGGGTGAGCAGTTCTTC.

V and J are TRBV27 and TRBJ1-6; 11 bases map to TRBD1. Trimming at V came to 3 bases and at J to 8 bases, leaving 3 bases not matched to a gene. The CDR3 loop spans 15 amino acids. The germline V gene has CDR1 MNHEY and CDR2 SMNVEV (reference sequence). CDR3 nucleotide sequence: TGTGCCAGCAGTTTCGGACAGGGGGCCCATTCACCCCTCCACTTT. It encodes CASSFGQGAHSPLHF.

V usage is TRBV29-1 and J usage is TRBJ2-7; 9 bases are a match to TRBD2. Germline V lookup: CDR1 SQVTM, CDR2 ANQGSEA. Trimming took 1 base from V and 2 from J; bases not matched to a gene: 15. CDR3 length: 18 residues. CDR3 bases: TGCAGCGTTGAAGGATTTGGAACTAGCGGGCGGAACCCCTACGAGCAGTACTTC. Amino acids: CSVEGFGTSGRNPYEQYF.

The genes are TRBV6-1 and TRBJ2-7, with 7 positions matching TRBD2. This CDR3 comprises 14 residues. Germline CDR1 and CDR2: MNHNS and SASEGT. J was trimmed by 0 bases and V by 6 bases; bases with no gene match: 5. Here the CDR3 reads CASRETGGSYEQYF. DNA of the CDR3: TGTGCCAGCAGGGAGACGGGAGGCTCCTACGAGCAGTACTTC.

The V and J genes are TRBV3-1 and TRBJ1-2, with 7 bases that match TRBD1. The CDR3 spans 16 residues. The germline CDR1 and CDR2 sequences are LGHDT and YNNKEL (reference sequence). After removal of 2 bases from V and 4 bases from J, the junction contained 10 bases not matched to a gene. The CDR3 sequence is CASSQRTGTALYGYTF. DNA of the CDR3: TGTGCCAGCAGCCAAAGGACTGGGACAGCCCTCTATGGCTACACCTTC.

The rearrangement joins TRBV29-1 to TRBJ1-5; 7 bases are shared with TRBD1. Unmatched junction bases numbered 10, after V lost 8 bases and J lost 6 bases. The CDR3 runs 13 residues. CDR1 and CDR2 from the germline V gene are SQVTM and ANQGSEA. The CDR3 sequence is CSYQTGLGQPQHF. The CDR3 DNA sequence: TGCAGCTACCAGACAGGGTTGGGTCAGCCCCAGCATTTT.